This T cell receptor beta chain was documented in a study of blood T cell repertoires in COVID-19. Study information: Sites in the United States, Italy and Spain provided acute and convalescent COVID-19 samples. The cDNA or gDNA used as material had been derived from T cells, B-cell-depleted T cells, or PBMCs.

The CDR3 extends over 18 amino acids. Germline values: CDR1 LNHDA, CDR2 SQIVND (reference sequence). The trim removed 2 bases at V and 6 bases at J, leaving 14 bases unmatched. Per the original methods: For nucleated cells, counts were estimated from reference gene primer amplification. The method was immunoSEQ multiplex PCR; TCRdb's version includes in-frame clones alone and lacks a portion of them. The V and J calls and clone size are taken from that table; D and trimming were inferred from the DNA. The sample holds approximately 170,000 clones, 70% to 90% seen once. This TCR was recovered from a woman over 75 with COVID-19, enrolled during active disease. Sequencing input: peripheral blood. The V call is TRBV19, the J call TRBJ2-7; TRBD2 aligns across 12 bases. The CDR3 region has the DNA TGTGCCAGTAGTATACGGGGCGGACTAGCGGGGCCAGGGGGCGAGCAGTACTTC. This sequence encodes CASSIRGGLAGPGGEQYF.